A few counts support the clone carrying this T cell receptor beta chain. Its antigen is not known. V gave up 0 bases and J gave up 6 bases; unmatched junction bases: 8. Germline CDR1 DFQATT, CDR2 SNEGSKA (reference sequence). This CDR3 has 16 residues. This sample was included in a study of regulatory T cells in long-lasting Graves disease. Whole-study context: Persistent Graves' disease required over 5 years of antithyroid drugs and positive TSH receptor antibodies. Regarding the study as a whole: Patients with persistent disease showed a bias toward TRBV28, TRBJ1-2 and TRBJ2-5.

Construction of the TCR beta libraries employed iRepertoire HTBI primers in conjunction with Arm-PCR of CDR3 regions. TCRdb independently ran MiXCR on the multiplex PCR reads; one entry per CDR3 protein. The data show over 450,000 distinct CDR3 sequences, about 22% seen once. Time point here: persistent/refractory GD, antithyroid drugs over 5 years with positive TRAb. Isolated PBMC RNA provided the starting material for the TCR library. Sequenced material: peripheral blood mononuclear cells (PBMCs), taken when the disease was refractory, from a patient treated with antithyroid drugs. The receptor was isolated from a female donor with Graves disease. This rearrangement joins TRBV20-1 to TRBJ2-7, with 13 bases aligning to TRBD2. CDR3 residues: CSARDTSGREGREQYF. The CDR3 nucleotides read TGCAGTGCTAGAGATACTAGCGGGAGGGAGGGGCGCGAGCAGTACTTC.